This TCR beta chain was retrieved from a study of T-cell reconstitution after alpha-beta-depleted transplantation in children (dated by TCRdb to 2016 to 2017). For the study in its entirety: Using TCR repertoire profiling, the study quantitatively followed how T-cell immune reconstitution unfolded in children after TCRalphabeta/CD19-depleted allogeneic hematopoietic cell transplantation. Broader findings and caveats from the paper: The apparently early alphabetaT-cell count recovery about two months after transplant was reportedly dependent on only several hundred rapidly expanded clones derived from non-depleted graft cells. Over the following months the frequencies of hyperexpanded clones went down, and after one year T-cell counts and TCRbeta diversity were mostly credited to newly produced T cells. In some patients, the high TCRbeta diversity seen at day 60 was put down to recipient T cells and intrathymic progenitors that had survived conditioning.

What this sample's time point label stands for: day 60 (about 2 months) after transplantation. What this sample's treatment or condition label stands for: allogeneic hematopoietic cell transplantation with graft depleted of TCRalphabeta T cells and CD19 B cells. The transplant recipients were children given TCRalphabeta/CD19-depleted allogeneic hematopoietic cell grafts. Note on this clonotype: Its antigen specificity is not known. Nothing much larger sits one base from this clone, and base qualities are not available.

The library was obtained by PCR. Reads for this sample came from an Illumina HiSeq 2500. To normalize quantification of the TCRbeta repertoire, the TCR libraries were built with molecular barcoding that relied on unique molecular identifiers. TCRdb itself trimmed the public reads at Q25 with fastp, ran MiXCR and retained productive beta chains. Here each entry gathers all rows of one CDR3 protein and keeps the most common genes and DNA. The sample data list 85,000 to 120,000 distinct CDR3 sequences, and about 5.6% of these were observed just once. The top ten constitute about 6% of the sample. CDR3 length: 16 amino acids, cysteine to phenylalanine. The read is trimmed to its CDR3 DNA, 48 bases read in frame from base 1. V drops 0 bases and J drops 6 bases, leaving 19 bases in between. CDR1 SGDLS and CDR2 YYNGEE are derived from the germline V gene.

Sequenced material: PBMCs, mostly from graft donor cells, taken 60 days after TCRalphabeta/CD19-depleted stem cell transplant. The chain links TRBV9 with TRBJ2-7; the D gene is unclear. The receptor was isolated from a female patient between 2 and 15 years old who had a stem cell transplant for Fanconi anemia, so the T cells may come from the graft donor. For the CDR3, the sequence is CASSVGVGAKRGEQYF. The DNA sequence follows: TGTGCCAGCAGCGTAGGGGTGGGCGCTAAACGCGGCGAGCAGTACTTC. With the rest looked up from the reference TRBV9 and TRBJ2-7 genes rather than sequenced, the full variable domain is DSGVTQTPKHLITATGQRVTLRCSPRSGDLSVYWYQQSLDQGLQFLIQYYNGEERAKGNILERFSAQQFPDLHSELNLSSLELGDSALYFCASSVGVGAKRGEQYFGPGTRLTVT.